This T cell receptor beta chain was recorded in a study of T cell clones after liver transplantation. Across the study: At least one year of complete immunosuppression withdrawal without enzymes over twice normal defined tolerance.

The CDR3 spans 14 residues. Germline lookup yields CDR1 WNHNN and CDR2 SYGVQD (reference sequence). The V gene lost 8 bases and the J gene lost 1 base, with 12 bases spanning the gap. Regarding the study as a whole: These preliminary findings come from unstandardized post-transplant sampling times. A larger donor-reactive than third-party decline suggested partial antigen-specific deletion.

Assay used: immunoSEQ multiplex PCR; TCRdb lists only in-frame clones, some missing. The repertoire consists of tens of thousands of clones, with around 70% occurring once and the leading ten covering about a tenth. This clone was found many times. The antigen is unknown. The chain carries TRBV10-1 and TRBJ1-5, with TRBD1 as a possible D gene (5 bases). The source of this sequence is a human patient who received a liver transplant. Some T cells here may be from the graft donor. Sequencing used CD4+ T cells from blood, obtained at the 22-month timepoint. In DNA form, the CDR3 reads TGCGCCAGCGAGGACATATCGAGCAATCAGCCCCAGCATTTT. Translating it yields CASEDISSNQPQHF.